A single sample is the source of the 10 T cell receptor beta chains below, sequenced in a study of blood T cells in healthy people across ages (dated by TCRdb to between 2014 and 2017). Library preparation was by 5' RACE. Sequencing took place on an Illumina HiSeq 2500. A second PCR of about 7 to 12 cycles was run with a J-beta primer mix and a sample-barcoded 5' primer. TCRdb reprocessed the public reads (quality trimming at Q25 with fastp, clone calling with MiXCR) and kept in-frame beta chains. One record per CDR3 amino acid sequence lists the most common genes and DNA. This sample lists more than 650,000 distinct CDR3 sequences; roughly 24% were detected once. The leading ten clones occupy around 3% of the sample. This same sample was also taken into another study, of T cells of mothers and their children.

The sample was blood. The receptor source for this set is a boy younger than 18 in good health.

The CDR3 reads CAISESLAGALDTDTQYF. The CDR3 bases are TGTGCCATCAGTGAGTCCTTAGCGGGGGCCCTAGACACAGATACGCAGTATTTT. J is TRBJ2-3 and V is TRBV10-3; the match to TRBD2 covers 9 bases. This CDR3 is 18 amino acids long. The germline V gene encodes CDR1 ENHRY and CDR2 SYGVKD. The V segment lost 0 bases and the J segment 2 bases; nucleotides outside the gene matches: 9.

This clonotype was recorded a few times. V gene TRBV7-2 combines with J gene TRBJ1-1; the match to TRBD1 covers 9 bases. Per germline, CDR1 SGHTA and CDR2 FQGNSA. J lost 3 bases, V lost 6 bases, and 2 bases had no gene match. The CDR3 runs 13 residues. For the CDR3, the DNA is TGTGCCAGCAGTTGGGACAGGGACACTGAAGCTTTCTTT. Amino acid sequence: CASSWDRDTEAFF.

V and J are TRBV14 and TRBJ1-3; D remains ambiguous. The CDR3 has 11 amino acids. V lost 1 base, J lost 9 bases, and 4 bases lay in between. Germline V CDR1 and CDR2: SGHDN, FVKESK. CDR3 sequence (DNA): TGTGCCAGCAGCCAAGTAGGCACCATATATTTT. Protein: CASSQVGTIYF.

V usage is TRBV5-5 and J usage is TRBJ2-7; 7 bases are shared with TRBD1. With the DNA end fitting TRBJ2-5 better, the J assignment may be wrong. The CDR3 totals 14 residues. Germline CDR1 and CDR2: SGHKS and YYEKEE (reference sequence). CDR3 DNA: TGTGCCAGCAGCTGGGGACAGATGCAAGAGACCCAGTACTTC. As protein: CASSWGQMQETQYF.

The chain links TRBV20-1 to TRBJ1-1, with D maybe TRBD1 (6 bases). Germline V CDR1 and CDR2: DFQATT, SNEGSKA (reference sequence). The ends were cut back, 3 bases at V and 4 bases at J, with 18 bases in the middle. CDR3 length: 15 residues. The CDR3 nucleotides are TGCAGTGCTAGTCTTATGGGGGCACGGGGCACTGAAGCTTTCTTT. Its protein is CSASLMGARGTEAFF.

With regard to this clonotype: Its ends do not fully match the called genes, so a read error is possible. This chain joins TRBV9 and TRBJ2-5; 7 nucleotides match TRBD2. The DNA end lines up better with TRBJ2-1; the J call may be wrong. Germline V gives CDR1 SGDLS, CDR2 YYNGEE. This CDR3 is built from 16 residues. CDR3 bases: TGTGCCGGCAGCGTAGAACCGGGGGGACCATCAGATGAGCAGTTCTTC. It translates to CAGSVEPGGPSDEQFF.

A remark on this clonotype: At one end, the junction sequence differs from germline, possibly due to a read error. V and J are TRBV20-1 and TRBJ2-3, with D perhaps matching TRBD1 (5 bases). The CDR3 runs 14 residues. From germline, CDR1 is DFQATT and CDR2 SNEGSKA (reference sequence). CDR3 region: CSARVQGPTDTRYF. CDR3 nucleotide sequence: TGCAGTGCTAGAGTGCAGGGCCCAACAGATACGCGGTATTTT.

CDR3 loop: CASSLAGGVEKLFF. The CDR3 DNA is TGCGCCAGCAGCTTGGCTGGGGGGGTCGAAAAACTGTTTTTT. The chain employs TRBV5-1 and TRBJ1-4; D may be TRBD1 (5 bases). The CDR3 extends over 14 amino acids. CDR1 and CDR2 from the germline V gene are SGHRS and YFSETQ. With 0 bases removed from V and 8 bases from J, the gap between germline ends came to 11 bases.

This clonotype was counted between two and nine times. The V gene is TRBV25-1, the J gene TRBJ2-7, with 9 bases fitting TRBD2. The CDR3 extends over 15 amino acids. V lost 3 bases and J lost 3; bases outside the gene matches: 6. Per germline, CDR1 MGHDK and CDR2 SYGVNS. The CDR3 here is CASSEESSGDYEQYF. DNA of the CDR3: TGTGCCAGCAGTGAGGAATCTAGCGGGGACTACGAGCAGTACTTC.

This chain uses TRBV20-1 with TRBJ2-5, with TRBD2 as a possible D gene (6 bases). Germline V gene data show CDR1 as DFQATT and CDR2 as SNEGSKA (reference sequence). The CDR3 spans 12 residues. V shed 6 bases and J shed 3 bases, with 11 bases lying between them. The CDR3: CSAAGGEETQYF. The CDR3 coding sequence is TGCAGTGCGGCTGGAGGGGAAGAGACCCAGTACTTC.